This T cell receptor (beta chain) was sequenced for a study of T cell repertoires in cytomegalovirus infection. Study-wide context: CMV epitopes used comprised recently identified HLA-C-restricted ones and well-studied HLA-B-restricted ones. It can be stated that public TCR beta signatures indicated CMV infection as well as a matching HLA type. The study's findings and limits: CMV carriers with the relevant HLA were identified by cumulative public TCR beta family frequency. HLA-C-restricted CMV-specific TCR beta clonotypes were dominant in the ex vivo response.

This clonotype was counted at least ten times. Its antigen is undetermined. CDR1 and CDR2 from the germline V gene are SGHTA and FQGNSA. The CDR3 consists of 15 residues. Trimming took 1 base from V and 7 from J; bases not matched to a gene: 5. From the reads, TCRdb called clonotypes with MiXCR, one entry per CDR3 protein. Of about 830,000 distinct CDR3 sequences listed, about 31% are singletons. The TCR sequence derives from a human donor in good health (CMV status not recorded). Some clones in this sample may be carry-over from other donors' samples. The V and J genes are TRBV7-2 and TRBJ1-5; 9 bases align to TRBD1. The sample was cultured CD8+ T cells from PBMCs, taken from culture after CMV antigen stimulation. Here the CDR3 DNA reads TGTGCCAGCAGCTTAGGAGGGACAGGGTACCAGCCCCAGCATTTT. Translating it yields CASSLGGTGYQPQHF.